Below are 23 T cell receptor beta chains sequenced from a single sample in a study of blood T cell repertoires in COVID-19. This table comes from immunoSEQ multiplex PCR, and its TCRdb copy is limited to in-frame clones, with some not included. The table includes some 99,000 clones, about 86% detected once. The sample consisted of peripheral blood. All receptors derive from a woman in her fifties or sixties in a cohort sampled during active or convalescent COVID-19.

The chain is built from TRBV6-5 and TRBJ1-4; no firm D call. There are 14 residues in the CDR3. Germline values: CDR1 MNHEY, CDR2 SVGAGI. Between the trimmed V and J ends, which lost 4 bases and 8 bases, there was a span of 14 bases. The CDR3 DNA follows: TGTGCCAGCAGTTTTAGTAGCCCCGGAGAAAAACTGTTTTTT. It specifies CASSFSSPGEKLFF.

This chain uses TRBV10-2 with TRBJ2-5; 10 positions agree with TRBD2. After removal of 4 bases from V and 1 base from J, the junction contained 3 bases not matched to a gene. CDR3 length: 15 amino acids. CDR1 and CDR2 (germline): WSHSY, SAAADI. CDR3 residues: CASSGVAGGQETQYF. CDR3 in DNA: TGCGCCAGCAGTGGAGTAGCGGGGGGCCAAGAGACCCAGTACTTC.

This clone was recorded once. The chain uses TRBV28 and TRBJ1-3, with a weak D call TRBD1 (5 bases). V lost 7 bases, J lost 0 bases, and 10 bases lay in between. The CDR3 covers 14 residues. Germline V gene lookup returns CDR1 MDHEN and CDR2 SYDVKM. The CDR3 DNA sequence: TGTGCCAGCATGGTGGGGCCCTCTGGAAACACCATATATTTT. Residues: CASMVGPSGNTIYF.

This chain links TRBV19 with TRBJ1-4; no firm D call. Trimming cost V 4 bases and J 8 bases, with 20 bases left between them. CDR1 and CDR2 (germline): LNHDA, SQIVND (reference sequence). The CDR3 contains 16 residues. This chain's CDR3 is CASSNIGQRVAEKLFF. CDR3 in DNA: TGTGCCAGTAGTAATATCGGTCAGAGGGTTGCCGAAAAACTGTTTTTT.

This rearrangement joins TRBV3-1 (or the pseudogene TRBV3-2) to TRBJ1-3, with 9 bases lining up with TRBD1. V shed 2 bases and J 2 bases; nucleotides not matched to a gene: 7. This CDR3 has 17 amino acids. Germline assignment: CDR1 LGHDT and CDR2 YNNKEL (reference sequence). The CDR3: CASSQLDRGWAGNTIYF. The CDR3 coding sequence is TGTGCCAGCAGCCAATTGGACAGGGGATGGGCTGGAAACACCATATATTTT.

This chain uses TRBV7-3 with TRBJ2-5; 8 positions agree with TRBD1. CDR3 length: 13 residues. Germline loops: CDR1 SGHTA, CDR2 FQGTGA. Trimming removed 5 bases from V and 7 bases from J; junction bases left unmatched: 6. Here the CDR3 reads CASSPGQGGTQYF. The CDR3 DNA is TGTGCCAGCAGCCCCGGACAGGGAGGGACCCAGTACTTC.

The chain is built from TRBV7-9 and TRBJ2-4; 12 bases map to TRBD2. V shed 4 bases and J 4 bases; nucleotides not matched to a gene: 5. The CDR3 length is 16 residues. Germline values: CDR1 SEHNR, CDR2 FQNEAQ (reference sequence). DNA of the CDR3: TGTGCCAGCAGCTCAACTAGCGGGGGGTTGAAAAACATTCAGTACTTC. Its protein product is CASSSTSGGLKNIQYF. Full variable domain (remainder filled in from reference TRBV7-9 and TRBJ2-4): DTGVSQNPRHKITKRGQNVTFRCDPISEHNRLYWYRQTLGQGPEFLTYFQNEAQLEKSRLLSDRFSAERPKGSFSTLEIQRTEQGDSAMYLCASSSTSGGLKNIQYFGAGTRLSVL.

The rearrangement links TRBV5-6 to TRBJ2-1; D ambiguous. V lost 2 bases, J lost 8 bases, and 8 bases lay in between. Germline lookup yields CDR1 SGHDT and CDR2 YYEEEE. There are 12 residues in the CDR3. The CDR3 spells CASSFITDEQFF. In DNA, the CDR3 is TGTGCCAGCAGCTTCATTACGGATGAGCAGTTCTTC.

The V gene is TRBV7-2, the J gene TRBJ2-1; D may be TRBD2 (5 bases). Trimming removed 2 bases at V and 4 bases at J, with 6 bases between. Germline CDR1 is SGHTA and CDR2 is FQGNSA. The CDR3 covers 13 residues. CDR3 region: CASSLWRYNEQFF. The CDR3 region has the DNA TGTGCCAGCAGCTTATGGAGGTACAATGAGCAGTTCTTC.

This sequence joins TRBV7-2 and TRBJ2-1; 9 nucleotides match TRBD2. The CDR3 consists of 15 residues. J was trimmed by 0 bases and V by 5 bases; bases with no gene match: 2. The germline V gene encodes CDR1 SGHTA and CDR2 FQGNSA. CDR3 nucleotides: TGTGCCAGCAGCCTTAGCGGGAGCTCCTACAATGAGCAGTTCTTC. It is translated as CASSLSGSSYNEQFF.

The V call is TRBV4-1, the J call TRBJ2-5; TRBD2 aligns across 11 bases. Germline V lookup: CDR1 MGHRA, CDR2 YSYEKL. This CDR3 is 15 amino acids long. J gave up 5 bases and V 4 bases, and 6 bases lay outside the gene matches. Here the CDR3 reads CASSLLAGGPETQYF. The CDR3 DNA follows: TGCGCCAGCAGCCTATTAGCGGGGGGGCCGGAGACCCAGTACTTC.

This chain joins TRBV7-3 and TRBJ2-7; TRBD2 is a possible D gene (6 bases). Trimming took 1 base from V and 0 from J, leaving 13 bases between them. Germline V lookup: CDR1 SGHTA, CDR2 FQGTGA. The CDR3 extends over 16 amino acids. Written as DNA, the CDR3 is TGTGCCAGCAGCTTAATGAGTAGCGGTGTCTCCTACGAGCAGTACTTC. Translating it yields CASSLMSSGVSYEQYF.

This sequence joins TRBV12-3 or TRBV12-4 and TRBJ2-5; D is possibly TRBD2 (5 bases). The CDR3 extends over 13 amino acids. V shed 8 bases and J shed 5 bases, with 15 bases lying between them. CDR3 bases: TGTGCCAGCCAATTCTCGCCGGGGGAGACCCAGTACTTC. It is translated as CASQFSPGETQYF.

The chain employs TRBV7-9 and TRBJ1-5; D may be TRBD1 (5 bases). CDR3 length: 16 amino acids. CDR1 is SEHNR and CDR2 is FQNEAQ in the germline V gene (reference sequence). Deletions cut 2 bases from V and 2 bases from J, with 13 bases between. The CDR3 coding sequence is TGTGCCAGCAGCTTATGGGCAGGGCATGGCAATCAGCCCCAGCATTTT. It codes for CASSLWAGHGNQPQHF.

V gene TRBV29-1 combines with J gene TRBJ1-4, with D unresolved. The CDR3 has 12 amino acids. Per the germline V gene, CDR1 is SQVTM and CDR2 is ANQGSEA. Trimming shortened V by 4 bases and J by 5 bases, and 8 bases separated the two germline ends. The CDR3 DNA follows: TGCAGCGTTGGATCGCAGAATGAAAAACTGTTTTTT. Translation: CSVGSQNEKLFF.

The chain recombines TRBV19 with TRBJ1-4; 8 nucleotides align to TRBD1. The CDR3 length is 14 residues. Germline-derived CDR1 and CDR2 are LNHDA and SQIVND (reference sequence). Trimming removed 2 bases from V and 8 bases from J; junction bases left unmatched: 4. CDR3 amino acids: CASSIRQGREKLFF. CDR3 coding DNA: TGTGCCAGTAGTATAAGACAGGGGAGGGAAAAACTGTTTTTT.

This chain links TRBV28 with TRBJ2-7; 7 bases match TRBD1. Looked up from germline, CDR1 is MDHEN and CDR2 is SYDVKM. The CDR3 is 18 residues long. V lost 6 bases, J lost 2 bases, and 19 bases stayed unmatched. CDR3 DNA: TGTGCCAGCAGGGGGTTTGGATTTCGAGACAGGGTTGCCTACGAGCAGTACTTC. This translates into CASRGFGFRDRVAYEQYF. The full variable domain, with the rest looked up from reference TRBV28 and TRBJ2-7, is DVKVTQSSRYLVKRTGEKVFLECVQDMDHENMFWYRQDPGLGLRLIYFSYDVKMKEKGDIPEGYSVSREKKERFSLILESASTNQTSMYLCASRGFGFRDRVAYEQYFGPGTRLTVT.

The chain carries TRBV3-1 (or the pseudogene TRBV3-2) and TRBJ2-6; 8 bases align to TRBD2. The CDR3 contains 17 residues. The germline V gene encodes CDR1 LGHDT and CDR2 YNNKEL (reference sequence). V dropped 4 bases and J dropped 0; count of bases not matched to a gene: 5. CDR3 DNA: TGTGCCAGCAGCCTCCCGGGGGGGGGCTCTGGGGCCAACGTCCTGACTTTC. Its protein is CASSLPGGGSGANVLTF.

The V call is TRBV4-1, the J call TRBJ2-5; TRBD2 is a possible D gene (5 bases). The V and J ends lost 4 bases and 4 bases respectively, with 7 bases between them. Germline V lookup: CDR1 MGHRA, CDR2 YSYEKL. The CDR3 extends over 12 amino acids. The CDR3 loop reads CASSPRGETQYF. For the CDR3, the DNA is TGCGCCAGCAGCCCTCGGGGAGAGACCCAGTACTTC.

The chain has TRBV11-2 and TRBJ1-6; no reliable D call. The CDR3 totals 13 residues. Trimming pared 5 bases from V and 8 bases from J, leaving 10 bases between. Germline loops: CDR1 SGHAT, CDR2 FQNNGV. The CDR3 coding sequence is TGTGCCAGCAGCCCACAGAGGGATTCACCCCTCCACTTT. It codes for CASSPQRDSPLHF.

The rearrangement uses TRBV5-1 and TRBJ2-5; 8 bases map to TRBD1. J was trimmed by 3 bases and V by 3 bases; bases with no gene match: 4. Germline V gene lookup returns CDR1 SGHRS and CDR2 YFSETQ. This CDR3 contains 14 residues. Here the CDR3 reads CASSSGQGEETQYF. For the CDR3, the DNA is TGCGCCAGCAGCTCAGGACAGGGCGAAGAGACCCAGTACTTC.

CDR3 coding DNA: TGTGCCAGTAGTAGGGGAGGACAGGGGCATATATGGAACACTGAAGCTTTCTTT. It yields the protein CASSRGGQGHIWNTEAFF. The chain combines TRBV19 with TRBJ1-1; TRBD1 matches 9 bases. The CDR3 loop spans 18 amino acids. After removal of 4 bases from V and 1 base from J, the junction contained 13 bases not matched to a gene. Germline CDR1 and CDR2: LNHDA and SQIVND (reference sequence).

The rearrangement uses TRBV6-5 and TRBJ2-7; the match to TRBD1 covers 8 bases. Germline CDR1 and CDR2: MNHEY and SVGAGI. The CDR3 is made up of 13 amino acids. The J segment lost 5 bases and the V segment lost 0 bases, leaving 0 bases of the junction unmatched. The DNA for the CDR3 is TGTGCCAGCAGTTACTCGACAGGGGACGAGCAGTACTTC. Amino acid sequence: CASSYSTGDEQYF.